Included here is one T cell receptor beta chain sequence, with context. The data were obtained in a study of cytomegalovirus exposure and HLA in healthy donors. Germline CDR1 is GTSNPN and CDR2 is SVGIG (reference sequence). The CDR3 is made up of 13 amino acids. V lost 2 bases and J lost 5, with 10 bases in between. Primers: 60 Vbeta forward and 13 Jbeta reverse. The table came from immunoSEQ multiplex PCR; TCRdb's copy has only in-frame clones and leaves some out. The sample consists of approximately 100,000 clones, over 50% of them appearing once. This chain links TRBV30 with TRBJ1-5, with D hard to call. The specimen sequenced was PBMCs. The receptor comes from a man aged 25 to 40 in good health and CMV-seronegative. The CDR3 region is CAWSLRDYQPQHF. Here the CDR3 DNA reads TGTGCCTGGAGTTTGCGGGATTATCAGCCCCAGCATTTT.